One sample yielded the 7 T cell receptor beta chains listed below, sequenced in a study of blood T cell repertoires in COVID-19. The method was immunoSEQ multiplex PCR; TCRdb's version includes in-frame clones alone and lacks a portion of them. The sample consists of roughly 220,000 clones, 81% of them appearing once. Sequencing used peripheral blood. The receptors come from a woman of 80 years or more with COVID-19, enrolled during active disease.

The chain joins TRBV12-3 or TRBV12-4 to TRBJ1-5; no reliable D call. This CDR3 contains 13 residues. V gave up 5 bases and J gave up 2 bases, with 7 bases separating them. DNA of the CDR3: TGTGCCAGCAGTCTCGCGGGCAATCAGCCCCAGCATTTT. It specifies CASSLAGNQPQHF.

The chain is built from TRBV3-1 (or the pseudogene TRBV3-2) and TRBJ2-7, with 11 bases identical to TRBD1. J was trimmed by 2 bases and V by 4 bases; bases with no gene match: 4. This CDR3 region has 15 residues. Germline loops: CDR1 LGHDT, CDR2 YNNKEL (reference sequence). The CDR3 DNA reads TGTGCCAGCAGCCGAGGACAGGGGGCCCCCTACGAGCAGTACTTC. As protein: CASSRGQGAPYEQYF.

The chain carries TRBV19 and TRBJ1-5; no reliable D call. V was cut by 3 bases and J by 4 bases, with 7 bases left in between. Germline V gene data show CDR1 as LNHDA and CDR2 as SQIVND (reference sequence). The CDR3 extends over 13 amino acids. CDR3 residues: CASSMIENQPQHF. The CDR3 nucleotides are TGTGCCAGTAGTATGATCGAGAATCAGCCCCAGCATTTT.

The chain links TRBV19 to TRBJ1-2; D unresolved. Germline assignment: CDR1 LNHDA and CDR2 SQIVND (reference sequence). The CDR3 loop spans 13 amino acids. Trimming took off 5 bases at V and 7 bases at J, with 14 bases between the two ends. Written as DNA, the CDR3 is TGTGCCAGTAGTGGCCAGGTCCGTGGTGGCTACACCTTC. Translating it yields CASSGQVRGGYTF.

The chain joins TRBV4-1 to TRBJ1-5; D unclear. The CDR3 runs 13 residues. The ends were cut back, 1 base at V and 7 bases at J, with 8 bases in the middle. Germline CDR1 and CDR2: MGHRA and YSYEKL. The CDR3 is CASSQAPKQPQHF. CDR3 bases: TGCGCCAGCAGCCAAGCCCCAAAACAGCCCCAGCATTTT.

This rearrangement joins TRBV10-1 to TRBJ1-5; the D is unclear. Between the trimmed V and J ends, which lost 6 bases and 2 bases, there was a span of 14 bases. Germline loops: CDR1 WNHNN, CDR2 SYGVQD (reference sequence). The CDR3 sequence is 15 residues long. CDR3 residues: CASSSRVLGNQPQHF. In nucleotides, the CDR3 is TGCGCCAGCAGCTCACGGGTTCTTGGCAATCAGCCCCAGCATTTT.

The V gene is TRBV7-9, the J gene TRBJ2-3; tentative D call: TRBD2 (5 bases). The length of the CDR3 is 15 residues. Trimming took 3 bases from V and 3 from J, leaving 13 bases between them. Germline V gene data show CDR1 as SEHNR and CDR2 as FQNEAQ (reference sequence). This chain's CDR3 is CASSFRKTTTDTQYF. For the CDR3, the DNA is TGTGCCAGCAGCTTTCGTAAGACTACAACAGATACGCAGTATTTT.